The entry that follows covers one T cell receptor beta chain sequence. As yet, its antigen is unknown. The sample originates from a study of T cell responses to AZD1222 COVID-19 vaccine. Study at large: Timing groups of about 4 and about 12 weeks for second doses were pooled.

Study-wide results and caveats: Samples come after the peak T cell response, not at day 14.

Germline loops: CDR1 SGHTS, CDR2 YDEGEE. The CDR3 covers 15 residues. Trimming cost V 3 bases and J 3 bases; bases outside gene matches: 6. The protocol was immunoSEQ multiplex PCR, while the TCRdb copy is restricted to in-frame clones and leaves out a portion. Among over 100,000 clones listed, around 83% were seen once. The receptor was isolated from an adult in good health. The chain has TRBV5-8 and TRBJ2-5; 9 bases match TRBD1. The source was peripheral blood, collected on day 0 of AZD1222 vaccination. The CDR3 loop reads CASSWGTGPEETQYF. DNA for the CDR3: TGTGCCAGCAGCTGGGGGACAGGGCCTGAAGAGACCCAGTACTTC.